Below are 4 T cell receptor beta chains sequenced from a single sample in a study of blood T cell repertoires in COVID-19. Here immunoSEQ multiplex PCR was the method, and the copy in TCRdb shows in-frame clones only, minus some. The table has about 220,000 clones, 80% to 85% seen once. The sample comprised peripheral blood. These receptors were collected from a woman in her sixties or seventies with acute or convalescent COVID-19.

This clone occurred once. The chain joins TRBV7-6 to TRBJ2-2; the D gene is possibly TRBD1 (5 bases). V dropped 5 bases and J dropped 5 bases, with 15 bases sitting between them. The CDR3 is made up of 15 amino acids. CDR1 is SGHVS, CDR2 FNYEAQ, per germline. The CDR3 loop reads CASSGASLNTGELFF. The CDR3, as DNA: TGTGCCAGCAGCGGGGCCTCGTTGAATACCGGGGAGCTGTTTTTT.

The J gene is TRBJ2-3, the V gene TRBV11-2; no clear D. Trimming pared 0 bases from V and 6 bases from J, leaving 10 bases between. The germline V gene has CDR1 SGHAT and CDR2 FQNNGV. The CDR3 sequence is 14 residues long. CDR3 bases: TGTGCCAGCAGCTTAGAACCCACAGTTGATACGCAGTATTTT. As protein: CASSLEPTVDTQYF.

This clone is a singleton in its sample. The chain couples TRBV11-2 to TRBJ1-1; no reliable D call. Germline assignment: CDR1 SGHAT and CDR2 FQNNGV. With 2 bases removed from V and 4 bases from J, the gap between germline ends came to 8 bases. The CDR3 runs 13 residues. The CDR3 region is CASSLMAGTEAFF. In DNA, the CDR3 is TGTGCCAGCAGCTTAATGGCGGGCACTGAAGCTTTCTTT. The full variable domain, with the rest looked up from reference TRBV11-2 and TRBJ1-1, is EAGVAQSPRYKIIEKRQSVAFWCNPISGHATLYWYQQILGQGPKLLIQFQNNGVVDDSQLPKDRFSAERLKGVDSTLKIQPAKLEDSAVYLCASSLMAGTEAFFGQGTRLTVV.

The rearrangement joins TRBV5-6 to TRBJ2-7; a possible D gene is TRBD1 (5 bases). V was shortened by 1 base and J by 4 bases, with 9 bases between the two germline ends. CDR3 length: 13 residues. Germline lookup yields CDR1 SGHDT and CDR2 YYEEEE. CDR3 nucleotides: TGTGCCAGCAGCTTGATGACAGCTTACGAGCAGTACTTC. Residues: CASSLMTAYEQYF.